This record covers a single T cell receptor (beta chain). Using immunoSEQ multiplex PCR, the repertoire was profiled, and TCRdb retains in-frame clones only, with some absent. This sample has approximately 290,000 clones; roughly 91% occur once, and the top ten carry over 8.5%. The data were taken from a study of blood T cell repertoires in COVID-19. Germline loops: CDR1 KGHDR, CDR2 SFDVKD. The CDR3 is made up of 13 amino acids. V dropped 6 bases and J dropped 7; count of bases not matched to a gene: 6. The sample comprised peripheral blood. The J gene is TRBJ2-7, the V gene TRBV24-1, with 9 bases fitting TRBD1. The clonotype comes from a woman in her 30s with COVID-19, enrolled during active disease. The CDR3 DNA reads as TGTGCCACCAGTCGGACAGGGGTGAGGGAGCAGTACTTC. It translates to CATSRTGVREQYF.